Listed below are T cell receptor beta chains from one sample, sequenced in a study of blood T cell repertoires in COVID-19. TCRdb's copy holds only in-frame clones and misses some; the assay was immunoSEQ multiplex PCR. The sample lists hundreds of thousands of clones, approximately 86% occurring once. Material: peripheral blood. These TCRs come from a man aged 80 or over with acute or convalescent COVID-19. Each CDR3 is given with its conserved first and last residue. D genes are given only for firm matches. Some rows have no size entry. The others give once, few or many, or a class for an expanded clone.

TRBJ1-6	NA	TRBV19	NA	CASSTTGTYNSPLHF	TGTGCCAGTAGTACCACCGGGACATATAATTCACCCCTCCACTTT
TRBJ2-1	NA	TRBV5-1	TRBD1	CASSFGQGAYNEQFF	TGCGCCAGCAGCTTCGGACAGGGGGCTTACAATGAGCAGTTCTTC
TRBJ2-5	NA	TRBV3-1/TRBV3-2	NA	CASSQEAFSVVKETQYF	TGTGCCAGCAGCCAAGAGGCTTTTAGCGTGGTAAAAGAGACCCAGTACTTC
TRBJ1-2	NA	TRBV7-8	NA	CASSLNPTGLRTSYGYTF	TGTGCCAGCAGCTTAAATCCTACAGGGCTGAGGACTAGCTATGGCTACACCTTC
TRBJ1-6	NA	TRBV6-2/TRBV6-3	NA	CASSAGPLPLHF	TGTGCCAGCAGTGCGGGTCCCTTACCCCTCCACTTT
TRBJ2-1	NA	TRBV12-5	TRBD2	CASGLAPFGSGRGNEQFF	TGTGCTAGTGGTTTGGCGCCTTTCGGGAGCGGGAGGGGCAATGAGCAGTTCTTC
TRBJ1-2	NA	TRBV7-2	NA	CASSLVGGKEVYGYTF	TGTGCCAGCAGCTTAGTGGGGGGGAAAGAGGTCTATGGCTACACCTTC
TRBJ1-4	NA	TRBV4-3	NA	CASSRQGTNEKLFF	TGCGCCAGCAGCCGTCAGGGGACTAATGAAAAACTGTTTTTT
TRBJ1-2	NA	TRBV10-3	NA	CAISGGPYGYTF	TGTGCCATCAGTGGGGGGCCTTATGGCTACACCTTC
TRBJ1-5	few	TRBV7-9	NA	CASSFTGRGNQPQHF	TGTGCCAGCAGCTTTACGGGGAGAGGCAATCAGCCCCAGCATTTT
TRBJ1-5	NA	TRBV27	NA	CASSPWGEGGNQPQHF	TGTGCCAGCAGTCCATGGGGGGAAGGGGGCAATCAGCCCCAGCATTTT
TRBJ1-3	NA	TRBV25-1	NA	CASSEFTAPGNTIYF	TGTGCCAGCAGTGAATTCACTGCTCCTGGAAACACCATATATTTT
TRBJ1-2	few	TRBV4-1	NA	CASSQDMRDYGYTF	TGCGCCAGCAGCCAAGATATGAGGGACTATGGCTACACCTTC
TRBJ2-7	few	TRBV5-4	NA	CASSLRERYEQYF	TGTGCCAGCAGCTTGAGGGAGCGTTACGAGCAGTACTTC
TRBJ2-7	NA	TRBV6-5	TRBD1	CASGPRQGEYEQYF	TGTGCCAGCGGACCCCGACAGGGTGAATACGAGCAGTACTTC
TRBJ2-2	NA	TRBV4-2	TRBD2	CASSQVPRSGGASYPGELFF	TGTGCCAGCAGCCAAGTACCCCGTTCCGGGGGGGCCTCGTATCCCGGGGAGCTGTTTTTT
TRBJ2-7	NA	TRBV15	NA	CATGGAIAYEQYF	TGTGCCACCGGGGGGGCCATAGCCTACGAGCAGTACTTC
TRBJ1-5	NA	TRBV21-1	NA	CASSGAGKPQHF	TGTGCCAGCAGCGGGGCGGGGAAGCCCCAGCATTTT
TRBJ2-3	NA	TRBV7-2	NA	CASSPHRRGRGADTQYF	TGTGCCAGCAGCCCTCACAGGCGTGGCAGGGGGGCAGATACGCAGTATTTT
TRBJ1-2	once	TRBV19	TRBD1	CASTQLGTGTNYGYTF	TGTGCCAGTACCCAGTTGGGGACAGGGACAAACTATGGCTACACCTTC
TRBJ1-2	NA	TRBV7-2	NA	CASSLIWSDQGYTF	TGTGCCAGCAGCTTAATTTGGTCAGATCAAGGCTACACCTTC
TRBJ2-3	NA	TRBV11-3	TRBD2	CASSPTSGSTDTQYF	TGTGCCAGCAGCCCGACTAGCGGCAGCACAGATACGCAGTATTTT
TRBJ2-7	NA	TRBV20-1	TRBD2	CSASRTSGDDEQYF	TGCAGTGCTAGTCGGACTAGCGGGGACGACGAGCAGTACTTC
TRBJ1-1	NA	TRBV28	NA	CASRQGLLNTEAFF	TGTGCCAGCAGGCAGGGGCTCTTGAACACTGAAGCTTTCTTT
TRBJ1-2	few	TRBV18	TRBD1	CASSPIGTGDGYTF	TGTGCCAGCTCACCCATAGGGACAGGCGATGGCTACACCTTC
TRBJ1-6	once	TRBV18	NA	CASSPQVERHSPLHF	TGTGCCAGCTCACCCCAAGTGGAGAGGCATTCACCCCTCCACTTT
TRBJ1-5	NA	TRBV28	NA	CASSQYGAGVSNQPQHF	TGTGCCAGCAGTCAATATGGGGCAGGGGTGAGCAATCAGCCCCAGCATTTT
TRBJ1-3	NA	TRBV11-2	TRBD1	CASSHTITGTGSLGNTIYF	TGTGCCAGCAGCCATACAATTACCGGGACAGGGTCTTTGGGAAACACCATATATTTT
TRBJ2-1	NA	TRBV18	TRBD2	CASSPLAASYNEQFF	TGTGCCAGCTCACCTCTAGCGGCCTCCTACAATGAGCAGTTCTTC
TRBJ1-4	NA	TRBV28	NA	CASSYTATNEKLFF	TGTGCCAGCAGTTATACAGCAACTAATGAAAAACTGTTTTTT
TRBJ1-1	NA	TRBV12-2	NA	CASRLAHRLGTENTEAFF	TGTGCAAGTCGCTTAGCCCATCGGTTAGGGACAGAAAACACTGAAGCTTTCTTT
TRBJ1-1	NA	TRBV6-6	NA	CASSQFTGKMNTEAFF	TGTGCCAGCAGTCAGTTTACAGGGAAAATGAACACTGAAGCTTTCTTT
TRBJ1-2	NA	TRBV18	NA	CASSPGRNRAEYGYTF	TGTGCCAGCTCACCAGGACGAAACAGGGCGGAGTATGGCTACACCTTC
TRBJ1-4	NA	TRBV19	NA	CASSIMGQTITTNEKLFF	TGTGCCAGTAGTATAATGGGCCAGACAATTACAACTAATGAAAAACTGTTTTTT
TRBJ1-2	NA	TRBV21-1	NA	CASSKEGRGRNYGYTF	TGTGCCAGCAGCAAAGAAGGCAGGGGGCGGAACTATGGCTACACCTTC
TRBJ1-1	NA	TRBV19	NA	CASRANTEAFF	TGTGCCAGTAGGGCGAACACTGAAGCTTTCTTT
TRBJ2-2	NA	TRBV11-2	TRBD1	CASSARTGSGELFF	TGTGCCAGCAGCGCGAGGACAGGGTCCGGGGAGCTGTTTTTT
TRBJ1-5	NA	TRBV18	TRBD1	CASSLGQSSNQPQHF	TGTGCCAGCTCACTGGGACAGTCCAGCAATCAGCCCCAGCATTTT